Shown below are 2 T cell receptor beta chains from a single sample sequenced in a study of cytomegalovirus exposure and HLA in healthy donors. This PCR relied on a set of 60 Vbeta primers and 13 Jbeta primers. Data came from immunoSEQ multiplex PCR; TCRdb stores just in-frame clones and leaves some out. In the table there are approximately 150,000 clones, roughly two thirds of which are singletons. The sample taken for sequencing was PBMCs. Receptors originate from a woman younger than 35 in good health and CMV-seropositive.

J is TRBJ2-5 and V is TRBV28, with D possibly TRBD1 on 6 matching bases. In germline, CDR1 is MDHEN, CDR2 SYDVKM. Deletions cut 7 bases from V and 3 bases from J, with 12 bases between. The CDR3 is made up of 13 amino acids. The CDR3 coding sequence is TGTGCCAGCACTGACAGGATTAAAGAGACCCAGTACTTC. This codes for CASTDRIKETQYF.

V usage is TRBV5-8 and J usage is TRBJ2-1; TRBD2 matches 10 bases. The CDR3 has 15 amino acids. CDR1 and CDR2 from the germline V gene are SGHTS and YDEGEE. Germline trimming cut 0 bases from V and 9 bases from J; bases unmatched to any gene: 6. Here the CDR3 DNA reads TGTGCCAGCAGCTTGGGAGCGGGGGGGCTGGGTGAGCAGTTCTTC. Protein sequence: CASSLGAGGLGEQFF.